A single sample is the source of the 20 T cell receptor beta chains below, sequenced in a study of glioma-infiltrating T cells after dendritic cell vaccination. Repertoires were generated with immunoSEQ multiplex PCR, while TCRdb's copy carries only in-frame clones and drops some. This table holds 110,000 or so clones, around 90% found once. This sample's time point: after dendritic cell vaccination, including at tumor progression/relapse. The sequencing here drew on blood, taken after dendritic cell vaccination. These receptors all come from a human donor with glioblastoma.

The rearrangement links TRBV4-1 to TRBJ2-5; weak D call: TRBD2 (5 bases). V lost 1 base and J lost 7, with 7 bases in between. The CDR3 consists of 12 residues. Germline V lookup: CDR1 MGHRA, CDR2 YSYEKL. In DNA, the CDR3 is TGCGCCAGCAGCCAAGTTGCGGGGACCCAGTACTTC. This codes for CASSQVAGTQYF.

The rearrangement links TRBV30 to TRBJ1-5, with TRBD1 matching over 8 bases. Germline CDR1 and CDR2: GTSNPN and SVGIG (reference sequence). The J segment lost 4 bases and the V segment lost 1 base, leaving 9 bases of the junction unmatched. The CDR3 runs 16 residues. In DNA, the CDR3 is TGTGCCTGGAGTGCATCCCCAGGGGGCAGTAATCAGCCCCAGCATTTT. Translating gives CAWSASPGGSNQPQHF.

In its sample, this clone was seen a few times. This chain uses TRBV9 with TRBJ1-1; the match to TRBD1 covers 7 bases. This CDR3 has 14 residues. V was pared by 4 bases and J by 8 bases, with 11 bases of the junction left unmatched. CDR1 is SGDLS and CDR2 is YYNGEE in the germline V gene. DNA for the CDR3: TGTGCCAGCAGCCTAGGGACAGCATGGGCCGAAGCTTTCTTT. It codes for CASSLGTAWAEAFF.

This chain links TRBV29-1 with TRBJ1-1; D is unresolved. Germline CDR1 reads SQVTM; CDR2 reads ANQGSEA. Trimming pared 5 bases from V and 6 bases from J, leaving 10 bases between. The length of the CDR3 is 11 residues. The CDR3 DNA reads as TGCAGCGTTCGGGGTCCACCTGAAGCTTTCTTT. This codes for CSVRGPPEAFF.

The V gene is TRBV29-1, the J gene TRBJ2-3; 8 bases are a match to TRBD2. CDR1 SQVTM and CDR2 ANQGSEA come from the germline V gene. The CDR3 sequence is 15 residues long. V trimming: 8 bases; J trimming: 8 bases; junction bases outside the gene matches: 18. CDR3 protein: CSTPMSAGGLGTQYF. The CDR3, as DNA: TGCAGCACTCCCATGTCGGCGGGAGGCCTGGGTACGCAGTATTTT.

The CDR3 spells CASSVYNRGGGYTF. The CDR3 nucleotides read TGTGCCAGCAGCGTTTACAACAGGGGTGGAGGCTACACCTTC. This chain links TRBV9 with TRBJ1-2; 7 nucleotides agree with TRBD1. The CDR3 is 14 residues long. Germline CDR1 reads SGDLS; CDR2 reads YYNGEE. Germline trimming cut 2 bases from V and 8 bases from J; bases unmatched to any gene: 9.

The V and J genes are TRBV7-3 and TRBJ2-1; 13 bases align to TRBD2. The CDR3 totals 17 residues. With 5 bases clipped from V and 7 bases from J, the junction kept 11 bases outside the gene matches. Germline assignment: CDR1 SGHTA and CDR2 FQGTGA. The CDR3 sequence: CASSRWETSGRTNEQFF. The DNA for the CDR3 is TGTGCCAGCAGCCGGTGGGAGACTAGCGGGAGGACGAATGAGCAGTTCTTC.

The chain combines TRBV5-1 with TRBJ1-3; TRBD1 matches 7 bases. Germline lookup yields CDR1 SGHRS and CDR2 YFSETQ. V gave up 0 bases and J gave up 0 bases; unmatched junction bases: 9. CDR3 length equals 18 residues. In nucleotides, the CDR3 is TGCGCCAGCAGCTTGGAACCAGGGGGTCCGAGCTCTGGAAACACCATATATTTT. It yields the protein CASSLEPGGPSSGNTIYF.

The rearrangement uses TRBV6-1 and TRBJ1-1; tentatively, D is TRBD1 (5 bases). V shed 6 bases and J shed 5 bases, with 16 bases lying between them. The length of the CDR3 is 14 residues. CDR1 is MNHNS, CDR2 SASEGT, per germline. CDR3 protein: CASRPQRGGTEAFF. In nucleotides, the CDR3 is TGTGCCAGCAGACCTCAGAGGGGAGGGACTGAAGCTTTCTTT.

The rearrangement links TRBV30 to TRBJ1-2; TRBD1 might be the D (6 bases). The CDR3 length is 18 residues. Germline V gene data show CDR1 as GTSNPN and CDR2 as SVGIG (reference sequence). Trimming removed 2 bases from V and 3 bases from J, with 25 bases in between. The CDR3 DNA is TGTGCCTGGAGTACCAAGAGGGGGTGGGTAAAAATGTACTATGGCTACACCTTC. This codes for CAWSTKRGWVKMYYGYTF.

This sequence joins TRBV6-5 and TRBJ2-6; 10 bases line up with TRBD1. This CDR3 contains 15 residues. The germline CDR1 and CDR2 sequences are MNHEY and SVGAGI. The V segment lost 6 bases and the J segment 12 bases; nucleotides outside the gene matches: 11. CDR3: CASSPTGTGAGVLTF. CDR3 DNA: TGTGCCAGCAGCCCCACCGGGACAGGGGCCGGCGTCCTGACTTTC.

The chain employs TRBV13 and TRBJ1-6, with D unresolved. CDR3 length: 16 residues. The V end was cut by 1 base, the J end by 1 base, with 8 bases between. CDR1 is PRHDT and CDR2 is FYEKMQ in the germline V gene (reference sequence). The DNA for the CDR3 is TGTGCCAGCAGCTTAGAACGGGGTTCCTATAATTCACCCCTCCACTTT. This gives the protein CASSLERGSYNSPLHF.

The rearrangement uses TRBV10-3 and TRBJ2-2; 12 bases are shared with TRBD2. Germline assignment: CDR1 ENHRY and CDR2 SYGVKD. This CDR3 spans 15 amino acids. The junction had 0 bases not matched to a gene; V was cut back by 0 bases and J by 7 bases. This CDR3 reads CAISESGLAGGELFF. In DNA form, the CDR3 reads TGTGCCATCAGTGAGTCGGGACTAGCGGGCGGGGAGCTGTTTTTT.

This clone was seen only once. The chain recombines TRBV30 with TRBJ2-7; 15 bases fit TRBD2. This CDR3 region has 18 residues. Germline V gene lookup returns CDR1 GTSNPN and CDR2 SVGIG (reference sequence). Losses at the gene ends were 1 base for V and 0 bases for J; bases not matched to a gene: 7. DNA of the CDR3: TGTGCCTGGAGTGAGGGACTAGCGGGAGGCCTGTTCTCCTACGAGCAGTACTTC. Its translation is CAWSEGLAGGLFSYEQYF.

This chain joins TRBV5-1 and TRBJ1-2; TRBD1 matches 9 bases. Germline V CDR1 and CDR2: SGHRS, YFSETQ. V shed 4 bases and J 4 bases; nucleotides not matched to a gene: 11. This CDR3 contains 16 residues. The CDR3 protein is CASSLIRDRDLYGYTF. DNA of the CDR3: TGCGCCAGCAGCCTGATTAGGGACAGGGACCTCTATGGCTACACCTTC.

The DNA of the CDR3 is TGTGCCAGCAGCCTGGGACAGGGGGTAGGAAACACCATATATTTT. It translates to CASSLGQGVGNTIYF. This chain uses TRBV9 with TRBJ1-3, with 11 bases lining up with TRBD1. CDR1 and CDR2 (germline): SGDLS, YYNGEE. With V trimmed by 4 bases and J by 4 bases, 4 bases remained unmatched. The length of the CDR3 is 15 residues.

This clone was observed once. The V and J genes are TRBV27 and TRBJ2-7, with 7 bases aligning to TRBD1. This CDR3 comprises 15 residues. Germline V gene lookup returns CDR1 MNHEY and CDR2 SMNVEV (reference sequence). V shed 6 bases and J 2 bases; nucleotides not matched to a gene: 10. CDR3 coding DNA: TGTGCCAGCAGACTAGACAGGGAAAGTCCCTACGAGCAGTACTTC. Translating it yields CASRLDRESPYEQYF.

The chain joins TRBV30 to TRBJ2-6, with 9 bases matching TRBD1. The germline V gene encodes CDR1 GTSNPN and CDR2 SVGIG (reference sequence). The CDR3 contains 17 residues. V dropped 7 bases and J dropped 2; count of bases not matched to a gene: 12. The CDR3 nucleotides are TGTGCCTCCAGTGGACAGGGGAGTACCCCTGGGGCCAACGTCCTGACTTTC. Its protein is CASSGQGSTPGANVLTF.

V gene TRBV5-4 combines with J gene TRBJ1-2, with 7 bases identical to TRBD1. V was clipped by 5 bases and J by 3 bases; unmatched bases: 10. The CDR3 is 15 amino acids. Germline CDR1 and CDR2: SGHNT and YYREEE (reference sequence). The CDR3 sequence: CASRSGRQGDYGYTF. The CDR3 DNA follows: TGTGCCAGCAGGTCCGGACGGCAGGGGGACTATGGCTACACCTTC.

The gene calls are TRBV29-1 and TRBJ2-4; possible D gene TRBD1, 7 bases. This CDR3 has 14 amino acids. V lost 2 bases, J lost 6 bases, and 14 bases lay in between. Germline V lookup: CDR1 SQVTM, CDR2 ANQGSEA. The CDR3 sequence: CSVEWPGGLNIQYF. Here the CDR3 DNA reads TGCAGCGTTGAATGGCCAGGGGGACTAAACATTCAGTACTTC.